The 32 T cell receptor beta chains below all came from one sample that was sequenced in a study of cytomegalovirus exposure and HLA in healthy donors. Primers included in the PCR were 60 Vbeta and 13 Jbeta primers. Measured with immunoSEQ multiplex PCR; TCRdb has only the in-frame clones, and not every one. The sample includes approximately 150,000 clones, around 79% seen only once; the top ten take around 3.2%. Sequencing used PBMCs. The receptor set was obtained from a human donor in good health.

This chain links TRBV6-5 with TRBJ2-2; 8 positions agree with TRBD1. CDR1 and CDR2 (germline): MNHEY, SVGAGI. Trimming removed 2 bases from V and 7 bases from J; junction bases left unmatched: 6. This CDR3 has 15 residues. The DNA of the CDR3 is TGTGCCAGCAGTTACAACAGGGGGAAAATCGGGGAGCTGTTTTTT. It translates to CASSYNRGKIGELFF.

V is TRBV5-4 and J is TRBJ1-1, with D tentatively TRBD1 (5 bases). The germline V gene has CDR1 SGHNT and CDR2 YYREEE (reference sequence). Trimming took 2 bases from V and 4 from J, leaving 9 bases between them. The CDR3 is made up of 13 amino acids. Here the CDR3 reads CASSFSGPTEAFF. The DNA for the CDR3 is TGTGCCAGCAGCTTTTCAGGGCCCACTGAAGCTTTCTTT. Complete variable domain (other parts from reference TRBV5-4 and TRBJ1-1): ETGVTQSPTHLIKTRGQQVTLRCSSQSGHNTVSWYQQALGQGPQFIFQYYREEENGRGNFPPRFSGLQFPNYSSELNVNALELDDSALYLCASSFSGPTEAFFGQGTRLTVV.

This chain links TRBV10-3 with TRBJ2-5, with a weak D call TRBD1 (7 bases). The CDR3 covers 17 residues. Germline CDR1 reads ENHRY; CDR2 reads SYGVKD. Trimming removed 2 bases at V and 2 bases at J, with 18 bases between. The CDR3 is CAISEIRGDSTQETQYF. For the CDR3, the DNA is TGTGCCATCAGTGAGATCAGGGGGGATTCCACTCAAGAGACCCAGTACTTC.

V gene TRBV28 combines with J gene TRBJ1-1; 9 bases align to TRBD1. This CDR3 spans 16 amino acids. Germline values: CDR1 MDHEN, CDR2 SYDVKM. V lost 3 bases, J lost 4 bases, and 9 bases stayed unmatched. The DNA of the CDR3 is TGTGCCAGCAGTTTCCCCACAGGGGGCGCGTTCACTGAAGCTTTCTTT. Its protein product is CASSFPTGGAFTEAFF.

The gene calls are TRBV7-9 and TRBJ2-1; D unclear. The CDR3 has 13 residues. Germline CDR1 is SEHNR and CDR2 is FQNEAQ (reference sequence). The V gene lost 2 bases and the J gene lost 6 bases, with 8 bases spanning the gap. The CDR3 bases are TGTGCCAGCAGCTTATTTGCTAGCAATGAGCAGTTCTTC. Protein product: CASSLFASNEQFF. The whole variable domain, remainder taken from reference TRBV7-9 and TRBJ2-1, is DTGVSQNPRHKITKRGQNVTFRCDPISEHNRLYWYRQTLGQGPEFLTYFQNEAQLEKSRLLSDRFSAERPKGSFSTLEIQRTEQGDSAMYLCASSLFASNEQFFGPGTRLTVL.

This clone occurred once. The J gene is TRBJ2-2, the V gene TRBV19, with 10 bases lining up with TRBD1. This CDR3 has 15 amino acids. Trimming at V came to 3 bases and at J to 4 bases, leaving 2 bases not matched to a gene. Germline V gives CDR1 LNHDA, CDR2 SQIVND (reference sequence). CDR3 coding DNA: TGTGCCAGTAGTATGCGGACAGGGGGCACCGGGGAGCTGTTTTTT. As protein: CASSMRTGGTGELFF.

V and J are TRBV27 and TRBJ1-3; D possibly corresponds to TRBD1 (6 bases). This CDR3 region has 14 residues. V was shortened by 6 bases and J by 4 bases, with 13 bases between the two germline ends. Germline CDR1 is MNHEY and CDR2 is SMNVEV (reference sequence). CDR3 coding DNA: TGTGCCAGCAGAGAGACAGGCCTCGGAAACACCATATATTTT. Translated: CASRETGLGNTIYF.

In nucleotides, the CDR3 is TGTGCCACGGGGGTGGGACAGCCCCGCGAGCAGTACTTC. Translation: CATGVGQPREQYF. The chain couples TRBV10-3 to TRBJ2-7, with TRBD1 as a possible D gene (7 bases). From germline, CDR1 is ENHRY and CDR2 SYGVKD. There are 13 residues in the CDR3. Trimming removed 10 bases at V and 6 bases at J, with 19 bases between.

This chain uses TRBV10-2 with TRBJ1-5; TRBD1 matches at 11 bases. The V gene end was trimmed by 1 base and the J gene end by 6 bases; junction bases not matched to a gene: 2. The CDR3 runs to 15 residues. Germline V CDR1 and CDR2: WSHSY, SAAADI. The CDR3 nucleotides are TGCGCCAGCAGTGAGTGGGACAGGGGGGCTCAGCCCCAGCATTTT. Translation: CASSEWDRGAQPQHF.

This clone has more than one count but fewer than ten. The chain has TRBV27 and TRBJ2-7; a possible D gene is TRBD2 (6 bases). Germline CDR1 and CDR2: MNHEY and SMNVEV (reference sequence). V shed 3 bases and J shed 5 bases, with 8 bases lying between them. The CDR3 has 12 amino acids. CDR3 sequence: CASSLRGNEQYF. The CDR3 nucleotides read TGTGCCAGCAGTTTGCGGGGAAACGAGCAGTACTTC.

This clone was observed a single time. The chain uses TRBV27 and TRBJ2-7, with D possibly matching TRBD1 (6 bases). CDR1 is MNHEY, CDR2 SMNVEV, per germline (reference sequence). The V end was cut by 8 bases, the J end by 3 bases, with 14 bases between. This CDR3 contains 13 residues. DNA of the CDR3: TGTGCCAGCTCCCTGGGGGCCGACTACGAGCAGTACTTC. Its protein is CASSLGADYEQYF.

The genes are TRBV18 and TRBJ1-3; the D gene is possibly TRBD1 (6 bases). Trimming cost V 0 bases and J 10 bases, with 7 bases left between them. CDR1 KGHSH and CDR2 LQKENI come from the germline V gene. The CDR3 sequence is 12 residues long. This chain's CDR3 is CASSPPDRTIYF. The CDR3 DNA is TGTGCCAGCTCACCACCGGACAGAACCATATATTTT.

V gene TRBV5-1 combines with J gene TRBJ2-7; 7 nucleotides agree with TRBD2. This CDR3 spans 16 amino acids. V was pared by 0 bases and J by 7 bases, with 13 bases of the junction left unmatched. Germline lookup yields CDR1 SGHRS and CDR2 YFSETQ. The CDR3 here is CASSLAPSPGEGEQYF. DNA of the CDR3: TGCGCCAGCAGCTTGGCTCCCAGCCCCGGGGAGGGGGAGCAGTACTTC.

The rearrangement joins TRBV19 to TRBJ1-1, with 7 bases that match TRBD1. Germline V gives CDR1 LNHDA, CDR2 SQIVND (reference sequence). The ends lost 6 bases at V and 0 bases at J; junction bases unmatched: 4. This CDR3 comprises 14 residues. DNA of the CDR3: TGTGCCAGTAGACCGACAGGGATGAACACTGAAGCTTTCTTT. It translates to CASRPTGMNTEAFF.

V usage is TRBV5-4 and J usage is TRBJ2-1, with TRBD1 matching over 9 bases. The CDR3 consists of 13 residues. V lost 4 bases, J lost 6 bases, and 2 bases stayed unmatched. The germline CDR1 and CDR2 sequences are SGHNT and YYREEE (reference sequence). This CDR3 is CASSKQGANEQFF. The CDR3 coding sequence is TGTGCCAGCAGCAAACAGGGGGCCAATGAGCAGTTCTTC.

The J gene is TRBJ1-5, the V gene TRBV19, with TRBD1 matching over 7 bases. The CDR3 is made up of 15 amino acids. Looked up from germline, CDR1 is LNHDA and CDR2 is SQIVND (reference sequence). Trimming took 8 bases from V and 2 from J; bases not matched to a gene: 9. As DNA, the CDR3 is TGTGCCAGTCAACAGGGGAGCGAGGGCAATCAGCCCCAGCATTTT. Translation gives CASQQGSEGNQPQHF.

The genes are TRBV7-2 and TRBJ2-1, with TRBD2 matching 7 bases. This CDR3 has 15 amino acids. The V and J ends lost 3 bases and 4 bases, in that order; junction bases with no gene match: 6. Germline CDR1 is SGHTA and CDR2 is FQGNSA. Here the CDR3 DNA reads TGTGCCAGCAGCTTTCCAAGCGGGAAATACAATGAGCAGTTCTTC. Its protein is CASSFPSGKYNEQFF.

This chain connects TRBV12-5 to TRBJ2-2; the D gene is possibly TRBD2 (6 bases). The CDR3 contains 16 residues. CDR1 is LGHNT and CDR2 is FRNRAP in the germline V gene. The V and J ends lost 7 bases and 3 bases respectively, with 18 bases between them. The CDR3 region has the DNA TGTGCTAGTGCCTCGTCATGGAGGGCGGACACCGGGGAGCTGTTTTTT. Amino acids: CASASSWRADTGELFF.

With respect to this clone: A junction boundary mismatches the germline segment, possibly from a read error. The rearrangement uses TRBV5-6 and TRBJ1-2; possible D gene TRBD1, 5 bases. The CDR3 is 16 amino acids. From germline, CDR1 is SGHDT and CDR2 YYEEEE. CDR3 amino acids: CANSLVGVSRGFGYTF. DNA for the CDR3: TGTGCCAACAGCTTGGTAGGGGTCAGCCGCGGCTTTGGCTACACCTTC.

The chain employs TRBV6-5 and TRBJ1-1, with 7 bases fitting TRBD1. V lost 6 bases to trimming and J lost 0 bases; unmatched junction nucleotides: 7. Germline CDR1 reads MNHEY; CDR2 reads SVGAGI. This CDR3 has 15 amino acids. CDR3 residues: CASSPAGGVNTEAFF. The CDR3 DNA reads as TGTGCCAGCAGCCCCGCAGGGGGTGTGAACACTGAAGCTTTCTTT.

The sample holds one count of this clone. The gene calls are TRBV30 and TRBJ1-5; possibly TRBD1 for D (5 bases). Trimming shortened V by 1 base and J by 7 bases, and 11 bases separated the two germline ends. Germline V lookup: CDR1 GTSNPN, CDR2 SVGIG (reference sequence). This CDR3 has 13 amino acids. CDR3 DNA: TGTGCCTGGAGTGCAGGGTATGGACAGCCCCAGCATTTT. It encodes CAWSAGYGQPQHF.

This chain joins TRBV5-8 and TRBJ2-5; no definite D call. CDR3 length equals 8 residues. Germline assignment: CDR1 SGHTS and CDR2 YDEGEE. V dropped 4 bases and J dropped 12 bases, with 4 bases sitting between them. This chain's CDR3 is CASSRKYF. The CDR3 coding sequence is TGTGCCAGCAGCCGTAAGTACTTC.

The chain is built from TRBV4-2 and TRBJ2-4; 8 bases are a match to TRBD2. V shed 1 base and J 10 bases; nucleotides not matched to a gene: 6. The CDR3 is 14 residues long. Germline CDR1 reads LGHNA; CDR2 reads YNFKEQ. CDR3 sequence (DNA): TGTGCCAGCAGCCAAGGTCAAGCGGGAGAGATTCAGTACTTC. Protein sequence: CASSQGQAGEIQYF.

This clone was recorded a few times. The genes are TRBV7-3 and TRBJ2-3, with 9 bases matching TRBD2. The CDR3 sequence is 16 residues long. Germline lookup yields CDR1 SGHTA and CDR2 FQGTGA. Unmatched junction bases numbered 12, after V lost 5 bases and J lost 6 bases. CDR3 amino acids: CASSLLAGIPGDTQYF. CDR3 nucleotides: TGTGCCAGCAGCCTTCTAGCGGGAATACCGGGCGATACGCAGTATTTT.

The chain uses TRBV11-2 and TRBJ2-3; a possible D gene is TRBD2 (7 bases). Germline V lookup: CDR1 SGHAT, CDR2 FQNNGV. V dropped 5 bases and J dropped 2 bases, with 20 bases sitting between them. This CDR3 is built from 17 residues. The CDR3 spells CASSRQGLAVPTDTQYF. In DNA form, the CDR3 reads TGTGCCAGCAGCCGGCAGGGGCTAGCGGTCCCCACAGATACGCAGTATTTT.

J is TRBJ2-7 and V is TRBV27, with D uncertain. Germline CDR1 is MNHEY and CDR2 is SMNVEV (reference sequence). Trimming shortened V by 2 bases and J by 2 bases, and 10 bases separated the two germline ends. CDR3 size: 14 residues. In DNA form, the CDR3 reads TGTGCCAGCAGTTTAGGGCAGCTAACCTACGAGCAGTACTTC. Protein: CASSLGQLTYEQYF.

The genes are TRBV27 and TRBJ2-1; perhaps TRBD2 as D (5 bases). Germline V gene lookup returns CDR1 MNHEY and CDR2 SMNVEV (reference sequence). Trimming took off 7 bases at V and 7 bases at J, with 17 bases between the two ends. The CDR3 is 14 residues long. CDR3 bases: TGTGCCAGCAATCAAGCGATAGGCGGGAATGAGCAGTTCTTC. Its protein product is CASNQAIGGNEQFF.

This chain joins TRBV7-9 and TRBJ2-3; D may be TRBD2 (7 bases). Germline CDR1 SEHNR, CDR2 FQNEAQ (reference sequence). CDR3 size: 15 residues. Deletions cut 6 bases from V and 3 bases from J, with 16 bases between. The CDR3 loop is CASSWGGAGTDTQYF. DNA of the CDR3: TGTGCCAGCAGTTGGGGGGGGGCGGGGACAGATACGCAGTATTTT.

This chain connects TRBV6-5 to TRBJ2-3; tentatively, D is TRBD2 (5 bases). Germline lookup yields CDR1 MNHEY and CDR2 SVGAGI. V lost 0 bases and J 5 bases, leaving 9 bases between the germline ends. The CDR3 loop spans 14 amino acids. CDR3 protein: CASSYSSRGDTQYF. The CDR3 DNA reads as TGTGCCAGCAGTTACTCGAGCCGGGGAGATACGCAGTATTTT.

V gene TRBV5-1 combines with J gene TRBJ1-1, with a tentative D call TRBD1 (6 bases). V lost 3 bases and J 3 bases, leaving 9 bases between the germline ends. CDR3 size: 13 residues. Per the germline V gene, CDR1 is SGHRS and CDR2 is YFSETQ. The CDR3 loop reads CASSWTADTEAFF. Here the CDR3 DNA reads TGCGCCAGCAGCTGGACAGCAGACACTGAAGCTTTCTTT.

This sequence joins TRBV4-1 and TRBJ2-3; D is undetermined. CDR3 length equals 13 residues. V lost 1 base, J lost 8 bases, and 10 bases lay in between. Germline V CDR1 and CDR2: MGHRA, YSYEKL. The CDR3 loop reads CASSQGRFTTQYF. CDR3 in DNA: TGCGCCAGCAGCCAAGGTCGGTTTACTACGCAGTATTTT.

The chain recombines TRBV9 with TRBJ2-7, with 12 bases identical to TRBD2. Germline V gene sequence: CDR1 SGDLS, CDR2 YYNGEE. CDR3 length: 15 amino acids. With 2 bases clipped from V and 2 bases from J, the junction kept 2 bases outside the gene matches. The chain's CDR3 is CASSVGLAGTYEQYF. CDR3 DNA: TGTGCCAGCAGCGTCGGACTAGCGGGGACCTACGAGCAGTACTTC.